This passage covers 30 T cell receptor beta chains from one sample sequenced in a study of response to subunit inactivated influenza vaccine. Via MiXCR, TCRdb re-called the RT-PCR reads, giving one row per CDR3 protein. The data contain around 750,000 distinct CDR3 sequences, around 21% of them singletons. Source: PBMCs from blood, taken roughly 5 days after vaccination. The origin of the receptors is a man between 50 and 59 years old who received an inactivated influenza vaccine.

V and J are TRBV6-2 or TRBV6-3 and TRBJ2-3, with 7 bases identical to TRBD2. This CDR3 is built from 21 residues. V shed 1 base and J 0 bases; nucleotides not matched to a gene: 19. The germline V gene has CDR1 MNHEY and CDR2 SVGEGT. CDR3 sequence reads: CASSYFPTLLLERGSTDTQYF. The CDR3 DNA sequence: TGTGCCAGCAGTTACTTCCCGACCTTACTTCTCGAGCGGGGAAGCACAGATACGCAGTATTTT.

This clonotype was observed a few times. This sequence joins TRBV2 and TRBJ1-2; TRBD1 aligns across 7 bases. This CDR3 is built from 12 residues. V shed 6 bases, J shed 4 bases, and the junction held 2 bases outside the gene matches. Germline V CDR1 and CDR2: SNHLY, FYNNEI. The CDR3 bases are TGTGCCAGCAGGGCAGGGGGCTATGGCTACACCTTC. Its translation: CASRAGGYGYTF.

Comments on this clonotype: Just one base apart from a much larger clone, this may be a read error. The V gene is TRBV18, the J gene TRBJ2-7, with TRBD1 identical over 10 bases. This CDR3 contains 14 residues. CDR1 and CDR2 (germline): KGHSH, LQKENI. The CDR3 sequence: CANSPGQGGYEQYF. In DNA form, the CDR3 reads TGTGCCAACTCACCCGGACAGGGGGGATACGAGCAGTACTTC.

The V call is TRBV29-1, the J call TRBJ2-1; 8 positions match TRBD2. The CDR3 totals 14 residues. Germline CDR1 SQVTM, CDR2 ANQGSEA. V lost 7 bases, J lost 1 base, and 6 bases stayed unmatched. CDR3 in amino acids: CSGRGGRSYNEQFF. The CDR3 DNA follows: TGCAGCGGCCGGGGGGGCCGATCCTACAATGAGCAGTTCTTC.

This sequence joins TRBV7-2 and TRBJ1-1, with 7 bases aligning to TRBD1. CDR3 length: 16 residues. The V gene end was trimmed by 7 bases and the J gene end by 3 bases; junction bases not matched to a gene: 14. Germline values: CDR1 SGHTA, CDR2 FQGNSA. The CDR3 DNA follows: TGTGCCAGCAACGCTGGTAGGGGGCTCGGCTACACTGAAGCTTTCTTT. Protein: CASNAGRGLGYTEAFF.

CDR3 loop: CASSFREFTGELFF. In DNA form, the CDR3 reads TGTGCCAGCAGCTTCCGAGAATTCACCGGGGAGCTGTTTTTT. The rearrangement joins TRBV7-3 to TRBJ2-2; D is undetermined. The V and J ends lost 3 bases and 4 bases respectively, with 9 bases between them. The CDR3 has 14 residues. Germline CDR1 is SGHTA and CDR2 is FQGTGA. Drawing the rest from reference TRBV7-3 and TRBJ2-2, the complete variable domain is GAGVSQTPSNKVTEKGKYVELRCDPISGHTALYWYRQSLGQGPEFLIYFQGTGAADDSGLPNDRFFAVRPEGSVSTLKIQRTERGDSAVYLCASSFREFTGELFFGEGSRLTVL.

This clonotype was detected a few times. The chain uses TRBV29-1 and TRBJ1-2; D remains ambiguous. Germline CDR1 SQVTM, CDR2 ANQGSEA. V lost 6 bases and J lost 2, with 22 bases in between. This CDR3 is built from 16 residues. As DNA, the CDR3 is TGCAGCGTCTCGGGAGGGCGCACGGGCCGCAACTATGGCTACACCTTC. Translated, it gives CSVSGGRTGRNYGYTF.

This clonotype occurred a few times. The chain uses TRBV7-3 and TRBJ2-1, with D possibly being TRBD1 or TRBD2 (5 bases each). CDR1 SGHTA and CDR2 FQGTGA come from the germline V gene. The CDR3 covers 13 residues. V was clipped by 3 bases and J by 8 bases, with 11 bases between them. The CDR3 reads CASSLGPEDEQFF. For the CDR3, the DNA is TGTGCCAGCAGCTTGGGACCGGAAGATGAGCAGTTCTTC.

There are a few counts of this clonotype. V gene TRBV7-3 combines with J gene TRBJ1-6, with no clear D. Trimming took 2 bases from V and 11 from J, leaving 10 bases between them. The CDR3 is made up of 13 amino acids. Germline V CDR1 and CDR2: SGHTA, FQGTGA. The CDR3 region is CASSLAKEAPLHF. As DNA, the CDR3 is TGTGCCAGCAGCTTAGCCAAAGAAGCACCCCTCCACTTT.

The chain carries TRBV20-1 and TRBJ2-3; a possible D gene is TRBD2 (7 bases). The CDR3 runs 13 residues. Germline CDR1 and CDR2: DFQATT and SNEGSKA (reference sequence). This CDR3 is CFPGRGSTDTQYF. In DNA form, the CDR3 reads TGCTTCCCAGGGAGGGGGAGCACAGATACGCAGTATTTT.

The chain recombines TRBV2 with TRBJ2-3, with 10 bases aligning to TRBD2. V lost 2 bases, J lost 4 bases, and 6 bases stayed unmatched. CDR3 length equals 16 residues. Germline values: CDR1 SNHLY, CDR2 FYNNEI. The CDR3 protein is CASSEFKTSGADTQYF. The CDR3 region has the DNA TGTGCCAGCAGTGAATTTAAAACTAGCGGGGCAGATACGCAGTATTTT.

This clonotype appeared a few times. The chain couples TRBV5-1 to TRBJ2-2, with unresolved D. Trimming took off 5 bases at V and 2 bases at J, with 7 bases between the two ends. Germline V gene sequence: CDR1 SGHRS, CDR2 YFSETQ. The CDR3 covers 13 residues. The CDR3 spells CASRASNTGELFF. CDR3 coding DNA: TGCGCCAGCAGGGCCTCAAACACCGGGGAGCTGTTTTTT.

The chain is built from TRBV5-6 and TRBJ1-2; D might be TRBD1 (5 bases). The germline V gene has CDR1 SGHDT and CDR2 YYEEEE. The V and J ends lost 5 bases and 4 bases respectively, with 12 bases between them. The CDR3 sequence is 13 residues long. CDR3 in amino acids: CASRTEGTYGYTF. Written as DNA, the CDR3 is TGTGCCAGCAGGACAGAAGGGACCTATGGCTACACCTTC.

This clonotype was seen more than once but under ten times. The CDR3 DNA reads TGTGCCAGCAGTTACTCGACTGTTGGGGGAGTTGAGCAGTTCTTC. Translation: CASSYSTVGGVEQFF. The V gene is TRBV6-2 or TRBV6-3, the J gene TRBJ2-1, with D possibly called TRBD1 or TRBD2 (5 bases each). Per the germline V gene, CDR1 is MNHEY and CDR2 is SVGEGT. Trimming stripped 0 bases from V and 9 bases from J, with 15 bases between. The CDR3 runs to 15 residues.

This clonotype was seen only a few times. The chain is built from TRBV7-9 and TRBJ2-3; D gene uncertain. The CDR3 covers 15 residues. Trimming took off 3 bases at V and 0 bases at J, with 10 bases between the two ends. Looked up from germline, CDR1 is SEHNR and CDR2 is FQNEAQ (reference sequence). The CDR3 reads CASSLTYRSTDTQYF. CDR3 nucleotide sequence: TGTGCCAGCAGCTTGACCTATAGGAGCACAGATACGCAGTATTTT.

This clonotype was picked up a small number of times. The chain couples TRBV7-9 to TRBJ2-3; 10 nucleotides match TRBD2. This CDR3 is built from 16 residues. The V gene end was trimmed by 7 bases and the J gene end by 2 bases; junction bases not matched to a gene: 9. CDR1 and CDR2 from the germline V gene are SEHNR and FQNEAQ (reference sequence). The CDR3, as DNA: TGTGCCAGCACCTACTACCTAGCGGGGGTCACAGATACGCAGTATTTT. Translated, it gives CASTYYLAGVTDTQYF.

In its sample, this clonotype was seen a few times. The CDR3 nucleotides are TGTGCCAGCAGCCAAGTGACAGGGTATGAAGCTTTCTTT. Its translation: CASSQVTGYEAFF. This chain connects TRBV4-2 to TRBJ1-1; 7 nucleotides align to TRBD1. Trimming cost V 1 base and J 7 bases; bases outside gene matches: 3. Germline V CDR1 and CDR2: LGHNA, YNFKEQ. The CDR3 length is 13 residues.

This clonotype showed up just a few times. The V call is TRBV7-2, the J call TRBJ1-2, with unresolved D. CDR1 and CDR2 from the germline V gene are SGHTA and FQGNSA. The CDR3 is 14 amino acids. The germline V and J ends were trimmed by 5 bases and 4 bases, with 14 bases remaining between them. The CDR3 coding sequence is TGTGCCAGCAGCCGGCGAGGGAGGGCCTATGGCTACACCTTC. The encoded protein is CASSRRGRAYGYTF. Based on the CDR3 plus reference TRBV7-2 and TRBJ1-2, the full variable domain is GAGVSQSPSNKVTEKGKDVELRCDPISGHTALYWYRQSLGQGLEFLIYFQGNSAPDKSGLPSDRFSAERTGGSVSTLTIQRTQQEDSAVYLCASSRRGRAYGYTFGSGTRLTVV.

This sequence joins TRBV28 and TRBJ2-3; 8 bases agree with TRBD2. The CDR3 is 13 residues long. The germline V gene encodes CDR1 MDHEN and CDR2 SYDVKM. The junction had 5 bases not matched to a gene; V was cut back by 7 bases and J by 5 bases. CDR3 DNA sequence: TGTGCCAGCATGGGCGGGGGGAGAGATACGCAGTATTTT. Translating it yields CASMGGGRDTQYF.

The genes are TRBV7-9 and TRBJ1-1; unclear D gene. This CDR3 is built from 12 residues. The V end lost 6 bases, the J end lost 1 base, and 6 bases lay between the germline ends. Germline CDR1 and CDR2: SEHNR and FQNEAQ (reference sequence). The CDR3: CASRPANTEAFF. In DNA, the CDR3 is TGTGCCAGCAGACCCGCGAACACTGAAGCTTTCTTT.

CDR3 in DNA: TGCAGCGTTGAACAGCGGAACACCGGGGAGCTGTTTTTT. This sequence encodes CSVEQRNTGELFF. This chain joins TRBV29-1 and TRBJ2-2, with D unresolved. Germline CDR1 is SQVTM and CDR2 is ANQGSEA. CDR3 size: 13 residues. Trimming removed 2 bases from V and 1 base from J, with 5 bases in between.

The chain employs TRBV10-3 and TRBJ2-7, with D perhaps matching TRBD1 or TRBD2 (6 bases each). Germline V gene lookup returns CDR1 ENHRY and CDR2 SYGVKD. The germline V and J ends were trimmed by 10 bases and 7 bases, with 20 bases remaining between them. This CDR3 comprises 13 residues. The CDR3 DNA reads TGTGCCACACGGCGGACGGGGGCGGATGAGCAGTACTTC. Protein sequence: CATRRTGADEQYF.

This sequence joins TRBV5-5 and TRBJ2-5; TRBD1 matches at 7 bases. The CDR3 has 15 amino acids. With 3 bases clipped from V and 2 bases from J, the junction kept 7 bases outside the gene matches. Germline loops: CDR1 SGHKS, CDR2 YYEKEE (reference sequence). This chain's CDR3 is CASSWQAGGQETQYF. CDR3 bases: TGTGCCAGCAGCTGGCAGGCAGGGGGACAAGAGACCCAGTACTTC.

CDR3 sequence (DNA): TGCAGTGCTAGAGGGGTGTGGAGGGGGGCCTATGGCTACACCTTC. Protein: CSARGVWRGAYGYTF. The genes are TRBV20-1 and TRBJ1-2; D is possibly TRBD1 (6 bases). V was pared by 1 base and J by 4 bases, with 16 bases between. The CDR3 extends over 15 amino acids. The germline V gene has CDR1 DFQATT and CDR2 SNEGSKA (reference sequence).

The chain couples TRBV27 to TRBJ2-2; TRBD1 is a possible D gene (6 bases). Trimming shortened V by 0 bases and J by 3 bases, and 11 bases separated the two germline ends. Germline CDR1 reads MNHEY; CDR2 reads SMNVEV (reference sequence). The CDR3 is made up of 16 amino acids. The CDR3: CASSLSWGLDTGELFF. In nucleotides, the CDR3 is TGTGCCAGCAGTTTATCGTGGGGGCTCGACACCGGGGAGCTGTTTTTT.

The chain has TRBV11-3 and TRBJ2-1, with TRBD1 matching over 8 bases. CDR1 and CDR2 from the germline V gene are SGHNT and YENEEA. V lost 4 bases and J lost 3; bases outside the gene matches: 23. This CDR3 has 21 residues. The CDR3 DNA reads as TGTGCCAGCAGCTCCCACCGGGACAGGAACCCTTCTCAGGATCGCTACAATGAGCAGTTCTTC. Translation: CASSSHRDRNPSQDRYNEQFF.

The chain is built from TRBV5-6 and TRBJ2-7; 8 nucleotides match TRBD2. From germline, CDR1 is SGHDT and CDR2 YYEEEE. J lost 0 bases, V lost 1 base, and 3 bases had no gene match. The CDR3 consists of 15 residues. Here the CDR3 reads CASSLLTSGSYEQYF. DNA of the CDR3: TGTGCCAGCAGCTTGCTAACTAGCGGCTCCTACGAGCAGTACTTC.

The J gene is TRBJ1-1, the V gene TRBV7-2; TRBD1 agrees at 7 bases. The length of the CDR3 is 15 residues. Trimming removed 6 bases from V and 3 bases from J; junction bases left unmatched: 10. Germline CDR1 SGHTA, CDR2 FQGNSA. CDR3 nucleotide sequence: TGTGCCAGCAGACGTCTCCCACAGGGGTACACTGAAGCTTTCTTT. This gives the protein CASRRLPQGYTEAFF.

V gene TRBV5-1 combines with J gene TRBJ1-2, with D possibly TRBD1 on 5 matching bases. Germline lookup yields CDR1 SGHRS and CDR2 YFSETQ. This CDR3 has 15 amino acids. Trimming left V 2 bases short and J 7 bases short, with 18 bases between. The CDR3 here is CASSLSAGANGGYTF. CDR3 bases: TGCGCCAGCAGCTTATCAGCCGGGGCCAATGGTGGCTACACCTTC.

The rearrangement links TRBV10-3 to TRBJ2-5; perhaps D is TRBD1 or TRBD2 (6 bases each). Trimming cost V 3 bases and J 5 bases, with 10 bases left between them. Germline CDR1 is ENHRY and CDR2 is SYGVKD. CDR3 length: 13 residues. DNA of the CDR3: TGTGCCATCAGTGAAAGGAGGGGGGAGACCCAGTACTTC. Translating it yields CAISERRGETQYF.